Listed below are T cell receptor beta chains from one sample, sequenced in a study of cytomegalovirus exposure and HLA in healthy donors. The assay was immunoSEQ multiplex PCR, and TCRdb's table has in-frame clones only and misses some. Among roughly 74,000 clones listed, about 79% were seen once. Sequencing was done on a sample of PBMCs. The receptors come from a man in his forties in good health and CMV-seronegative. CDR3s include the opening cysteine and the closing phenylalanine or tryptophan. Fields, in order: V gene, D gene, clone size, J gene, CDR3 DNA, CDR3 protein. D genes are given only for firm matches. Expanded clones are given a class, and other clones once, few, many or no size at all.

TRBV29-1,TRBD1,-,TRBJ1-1,TGCAGCGGGGGGCTCAGGGGGGAAAACACTGAAGCTTTCTTT,CSGGLRGENTEAFF
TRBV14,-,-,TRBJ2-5,TGTGCCAGCAGCCAAAGAAAGCGAGAGACCCAGTACTTC,CASSQRKRETQYF
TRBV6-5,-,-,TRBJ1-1,TGTGCCAGCAGTTACTCGCAGGTCGGGGAGTTTGAAGCTTTCTTT,CASSYSQVGEFEAFF
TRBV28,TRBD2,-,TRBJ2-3,TGTGCCAGCAGTTTACCCCATCGTAGCGGGAGCGGGGATACGCAGTATTTT,CASSLPHRSGSGDTQYF
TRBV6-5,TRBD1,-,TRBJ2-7,TGTGCCAGCAGAGACCCGGGACAGGGGGTATACGAGCAGTACTTC,CASRDPGQGVYEQYF
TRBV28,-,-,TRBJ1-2,TGTGCCATCCCCGGGGTAAGAGGCAGCTCTAACTATGGCTACACCTTC,CAIPGVRGSSNYGYTF
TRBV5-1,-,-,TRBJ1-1,TGCGCCAGCAGCTTGGGGACAACGACAGGTGCCACTGAAGCTTTCTTT,CASSLGTTTGATEAFF
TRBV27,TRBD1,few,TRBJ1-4,TGTGCCAGCAGCCGGACAGGGGCTGAGGAAAAACTGTTTTTT,CASSRTGAEEKLFF
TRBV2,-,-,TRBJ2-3,TGTGCCAGCAGGACCACTATGAGCGATACGCAGTATTTT,CASRTTMSDTQYF
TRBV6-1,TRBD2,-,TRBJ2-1,TGTGCCAGCATACCACTAGCGGGATGGCCCAATGAGCAGTTCTTC,CASIPLAGWPNEQFF
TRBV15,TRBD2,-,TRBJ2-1,TGTGCCACCAGCAGAGATGGGGGGACTAGCAACAATGAGCAGTTCTTC,CATSRDGGTSNNEQFF
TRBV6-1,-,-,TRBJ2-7,TGTGCCAGCAGTGAAGCGCTAGGAGGGAGCCTGTACGAGCAGTACTTC,CASSEALGGSLYEQYF
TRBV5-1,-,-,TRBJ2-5,TGCGCCAGCAGCTTGCAGGGGCGCTACCAAGAGACCCAGTACTTC,CASSLQGRYQETQYF
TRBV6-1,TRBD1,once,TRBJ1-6,TGTGCCAGCACCGAAGGTATAGGGGGCATTTCACCCCTCCACTTT,CASTEGIGGISPLHF
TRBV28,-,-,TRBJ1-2,TGTGCCAGCAGTTTACTAGACTATGGCTACACCTTC,CASSLLDYGYTF
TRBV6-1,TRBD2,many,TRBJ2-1,TGTGCCAGCAGTGAACTAGCGGGCTCCTACAATGAGCAGTTCTTC,CASSELAGSYNEQFF
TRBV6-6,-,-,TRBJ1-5,TGTGCCAGCAGTCCCCCCGGGGGAAGCAATCAGCCCCAGCATTTT,CASSPPGGSNQPQHF
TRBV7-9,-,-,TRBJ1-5,TGTGCCAGCAGCTTAGATGGGACACCTAATCAGCCCCAGCATTTT,CASSLDGTPNQPQHF
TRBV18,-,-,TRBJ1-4,TGTGCCAGCTCACCCCGGACAGATGAAAAACTGTTTTTT,CASSPRTDEKLFF
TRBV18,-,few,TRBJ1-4,TGTGCCAGCTCACCAATTTCAGGGGTGGGTGAAAAACTGTTTTTT,CASSPISGVGEKLFF
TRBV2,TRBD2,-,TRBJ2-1,TGTGCCATGCGGGGGAACAATGAGCAGTTCTTC,CAMRGNNEQFF
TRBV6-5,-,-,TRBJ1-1,TGTGCCAGCAGTACCCTGACACAGGGAGAAGCTTTCTTT,CASSTLTQGEAFF
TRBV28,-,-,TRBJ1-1,TGTGCCAGTAACCAGGGTGGGGACACTGAAGCTTTCTTT,CASNQGGDTEAFF
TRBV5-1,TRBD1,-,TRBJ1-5,TGCGCCAGCAGGGCCGGGACAGGGAGCAATCAGCCCCAGCATTTT,CASRAGTGSNQPQHF
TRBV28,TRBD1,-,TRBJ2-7,TGTGCCAGCAGTGAGGGACAGTCCTACGAGCAGTACTTC,CASSEGQSYEQYF
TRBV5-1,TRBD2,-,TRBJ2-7,TGCGCCAGCAGCGCCTGGGCTAGCGGGAGGAGCGAGCAGTACTTC,CASSAWASGRSEQYF
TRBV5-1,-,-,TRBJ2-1,TGCGCCAGCAGCTTGGAGCGGGTCTATGAGCAGTTCTTC,CASSLERVYEQFF
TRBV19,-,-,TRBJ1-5,TGTGCCAGTAGTAGTGTTACAGGGAACAATCAGCCCCAGCATTTT,CASSSVTGNNQPQHF
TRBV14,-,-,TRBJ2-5,TGTGCCAGCAGCCAAAGACAGATTGAAGAGACCCAGTACTTC,CASSQRQIEETQYF
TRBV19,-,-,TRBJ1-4,TGTGCCAGTAGTCGGCAGGCCAATGAAAAACTGTTTTTT,CASSRQANEKLFF
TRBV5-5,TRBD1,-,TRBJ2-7,TGTGCCAGCAGCTTGCTGGGGCAGGGGGCATCCTACGAGCAGTACTTC,CASSLLGQGASYEQYF
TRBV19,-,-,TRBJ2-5,TGTGCCAGTAGTCCCGGTGGAGTCCGAGAGACCCAGTACTTC,CASSPGGVRETQYF
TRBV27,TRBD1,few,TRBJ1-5,TGTGCCAGCAGTTTATCGTGGCGGACAGGGGATTTTCAGCCCCAGCATTTT,CASSLSWRTGDFQPQHF
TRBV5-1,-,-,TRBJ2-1,TGCGCCAGCAGCTTGGCCGACGTGGCAGGGGGGAATGAGCAGTTCTTC,CASSLADVAGGNEQFF
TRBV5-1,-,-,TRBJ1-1,TGCGCCAGCAGCTTCCCGGGAGGAAGCGCGACTGAAGCTTTCTTT,CASSFPGGSATEAFF
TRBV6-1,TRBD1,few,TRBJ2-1,TGTGCCAGCAGTGACGTCACGGGACAGGGGAGAGGTGAGCAGTTCTTC,CASSDVTGQGRGEQFF
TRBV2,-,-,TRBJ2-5,TGTGCCAGCAGTGGATTGATGGGCAAAGAGACCCAGTACTTC,CASSGLMGKETQYF
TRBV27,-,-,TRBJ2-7,TGTGCCAGCAGTTTAGTACTAGGCGAGCAGTACTTC,CASSLVLGEQYF
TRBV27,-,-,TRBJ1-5,TGTGCCAGCAGTTTTCTTCCCCCCGGACAAGGGGTCAATCAGCCCCAGCATTTT,CASSFLPPGQGVNQPQHF
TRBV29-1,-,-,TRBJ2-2,TGCAGCGCTGAATTAGTGATGACGAACACCGGGGAGCTGTTTTTT,CSAELVMTNTGELFF